Below, 9 T cell receptor beta chains from the same sample are listed, as sequenced in a study of shared clonotypes between healthy human individuals. Sequencing used immunoSEQ multiplex PCR; TCRdb keeps in-frame clones, though not all of them. The sample records roughly 2.5 million clones, more than 90% being singletons. The sequencing sample was made of naive CD4+ T cells sorted from blood. Subset: CD45RA+ positively selected. The source of these receptors is a man between 18 and 35 years old in good health.

This chain joins TRBV18 and TRBJ2-7; 9 positions match TRBD2. The CDR3 sequence is 16 residues long. V was pared by 2 bases and J by 0 bases, with 5 bases of the junction left unmatched. Germline V gene data show CDR1 as KGHSH and CDR2 as LQKENI. This CDR3 is CASSPTSGPSSYEQYF. The CDR3 bases are TGTGCCAGCTCACCAACTAGCGGGCCAAGCTCCTACGAGCAGTACTTC. The variable domain in full, completed from reference TRBV18 and TRBJ2-7, reads NAGVMQNPRHLVRRRGQEARLRCSPMKGHSHVYWYRQLPEEGLKFMVYLQKENIIDESGMPKERFSAEFPKEGPSILRIQQVVRGDSAAYFCASSPTSGPSSYEQYFGPGTRLTVT.

The rearrangement uses TRBV7-2 and TRBJ2-2; D assignment may be TRBD1 or TRBD2 (6 bases each). In germline, CDR1 is SGHTA, CDR2 FQGNSA. Trimming left V 4 bases short and J 4 bases short, with 16 bases between. There are 16 residues in the CDR3. The CDR3 region has the DNA TGTGCCAGCAGCTGGAGTCGAGGGGGGCCCACCGGGGAGCTGTTTTTT. Translated, it gives CASSWSRGGPTGELFF.

The V gene is TRBV10-1, the J gene TRBJ2-5, with TRBD2 matching 9 bases. The germline gives CDR1 WNHNN, CDR2 SYGVQD (reference sequence). The CDR3 is 14 residues long. Losses at the gene ends were 5 bases for V and 5 bases for J; bases not matched to a gene: 6. This CDR3 reads CASSPAGGGETQYF. The CDR3 bases are TGCGCCAGCAGTCCAGCGGGAGGCGGGGAGACCCAGTACTTC.

This clone was recorded once. The gene calls are TRBV7-7 and TRBJ2-2, with TRBD2 matching 9 bases. This CDR3 is built from 14 residues. Germline V gene sequence: CDR1 SSHAT, CDR2 FNYEAQ (reference sequence). This chain's CDR3 is CATGLAANTGELFF. The CDR3 nucleotides are TGTGCTACGGGACTAGCAGCGAACACCGGGGAGCTGTTTTTT.

The V gene is TRBV28, the J gene TRBJ1-3, with D possibly TRBD1 on 6 matching bases. Looked up from germline, CDR1 is MDHEN and CDR2 is SYDVKM. V was shortened by 4 bases and J by 0 bases, with 13 bases between the two germline ends. The CDR3 is made up of 16 amino acids. The CDR3 here is CASSSQGFISGNTIYF. The CDR3 DNA follows: TGTGCCAGCAGTTCACAGGGATTCATCTCTGGAAACACCATATATTTT.

The genes are TRBV5-4 and TRBJ2-6; D possibly uses TRBD1 or TRBD2 (5 bases each). V gave up 6 bases and J gave up 2 bases, with 12 bases separating them. The CDR3 runs 15 residues. CDR1 SGHNT and CDR2 YYREEE come from the germline V gene (reference sequence). CDR3 residues: CASTLGVAGANVLTF. The CDR3 region has the DNA TGTGCCAGCACCCTGGGGGTTGCTGGGGCCAACGTCCTGACTTTC.

On this clone: Other nucleotide sequences from this sample produce the same CDR3. V gene TRBV9 combines with J gene TRBJ2-3, with a possible D match to TRBD1 (6 bases). Germline V gene data show CDR1 as SGDLS and CDR2 as YYNGEE. This CDR3 region has 14 residues. V was shortened by 0 bases and J by 4 bases, with 9 bases between the two germline ends. Here the CDR3 reads CASSVAGGADTQYF. CDR3 nucleotide sequence: TGTGCCAGCAGCGTAGCTGGGGGCGCAGATACGCAGTATTTT.

This chain joins TRBV27 and TRBJ1-6; TRBD1 agrees at 8 bases. Germline V lookup: CDR1 MNHEY, CDR2 SMNVEV (reference sequence). Unmatched junction bases numbered 14, after V lost 7 bases and J lost 9 bases. The CDR3 length is 16 residues. The CDR3 DNA is TGTGCCAGCAATATGTTTGGGACAGGAGTAAGTTCACCCCTCCACTTT. Protein sequence: CASNMFGTGVSSPLHF.

The chain recombines TRBV9 with TRBJ2-7; 12 bases map to TRBD2. V was clipped by 3 bases and J by 5 bases; unmatched bases: 6. This CDR3 contains 15 residues. Germline V gene sequence: CDR1 SGDLS, CDR2 YYNGEE. In DNA, the CDR3 is TGTGCCAGCAGCGCTAGCGGGGGGGCCATCCACGAGCAGTACTTC. It is translated as CASSASGGAIHEQYF.